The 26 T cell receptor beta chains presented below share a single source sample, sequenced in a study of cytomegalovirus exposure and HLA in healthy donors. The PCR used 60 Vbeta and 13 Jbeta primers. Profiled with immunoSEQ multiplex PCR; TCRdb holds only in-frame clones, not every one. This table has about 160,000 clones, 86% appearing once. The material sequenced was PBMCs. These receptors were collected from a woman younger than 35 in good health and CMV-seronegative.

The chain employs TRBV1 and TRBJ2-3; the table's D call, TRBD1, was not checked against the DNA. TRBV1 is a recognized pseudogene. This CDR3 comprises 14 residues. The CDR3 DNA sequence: TGCACCAGCAGTCCCGGGACAGAGACCCATACGCAGTATTTT. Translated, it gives CTSSPGTETHTQYF.

CDR3 in amino acids: CASSLTGTVYNEQFF. DNA of the CDR3: TGTGCCAGCAGCTTGACCGGGACAGTGTACAATGAGCAGTTCTTC. The chain has TRBV7-8 and TRBJ2-1; TRBD1 agrees at 7 bases. CDR1 and CDR2 from the germline V gene are SGHVS and FQNEAQ. The CDR3 contains 15 residues. J lost 4 bases, V lost 3 bases, and 6 bases had no gene match.

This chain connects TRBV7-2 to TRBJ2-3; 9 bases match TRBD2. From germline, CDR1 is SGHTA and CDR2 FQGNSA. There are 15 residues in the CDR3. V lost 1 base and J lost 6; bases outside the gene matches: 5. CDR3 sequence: CASSLGGRALDTQYF. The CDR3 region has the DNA TGTGCCAGCAGCTTAGGCGGGAGGGCCTTGGATACGCAGTATTTT.

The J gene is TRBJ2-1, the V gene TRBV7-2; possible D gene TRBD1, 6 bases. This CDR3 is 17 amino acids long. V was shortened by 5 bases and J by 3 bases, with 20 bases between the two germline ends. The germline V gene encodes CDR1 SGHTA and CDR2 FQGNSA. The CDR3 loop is CASSRYRVDLIYNEQFF. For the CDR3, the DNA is TGTGCCAGCAGCCGATACAGGGTCGACCTCATCTACAATGAGCAGTTCTTC.

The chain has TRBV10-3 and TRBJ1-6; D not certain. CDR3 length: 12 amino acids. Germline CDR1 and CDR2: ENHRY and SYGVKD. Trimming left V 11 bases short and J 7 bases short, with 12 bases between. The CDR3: CASGEGNSPLHF. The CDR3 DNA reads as TGTGCCTCCGGGGAAGGGAATTCACCCCTCCACTTT.

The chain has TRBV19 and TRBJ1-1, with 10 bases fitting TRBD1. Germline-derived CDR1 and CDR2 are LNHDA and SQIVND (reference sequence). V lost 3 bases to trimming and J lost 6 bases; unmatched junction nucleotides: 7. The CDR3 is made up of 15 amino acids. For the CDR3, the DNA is TGTGCCAGTAGTATGACAGGGGGCTCTCTGGCTGAAGCTTTCTTT. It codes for CASSMTGGSLAEAFF. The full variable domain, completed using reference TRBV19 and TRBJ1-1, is DGGITQSPKYLFRKEGQNVTLSCEQNLNHDAMYWYRQDPGQGLRLIYYSQIVNDFQKGDIAEGYSVSREKKESFPLTVTSAQKNPTAFYLCASSMTGGSLAEAFFGQGTRLTVV.

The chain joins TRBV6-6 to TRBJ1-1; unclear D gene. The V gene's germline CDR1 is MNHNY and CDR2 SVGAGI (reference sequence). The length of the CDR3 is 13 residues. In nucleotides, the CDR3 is TGTGCTTTAACGGAGGGCCCGAACACTGAAGCTTTCTTT. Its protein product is CALTEGPNTEAFF.

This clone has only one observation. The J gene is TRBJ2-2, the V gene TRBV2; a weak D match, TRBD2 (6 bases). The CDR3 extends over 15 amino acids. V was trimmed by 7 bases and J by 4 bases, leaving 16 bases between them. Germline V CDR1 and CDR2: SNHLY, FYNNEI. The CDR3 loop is CASTQAGRFTGELFF. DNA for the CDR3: TGTGCCAGCACCCAAGCGGGCCGTTTCACCGGGGAGCTGTTTTTT. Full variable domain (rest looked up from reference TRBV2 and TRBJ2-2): EPEVTQTPSHQVTQMGQEVILRCVPISNHLYFYWYRQILGQKVEFLVSFYNNEISEKSEIFDDQFSVERPDGSNFTLKIRSTKLEDSAMYFCASTQAGRFTGELFFGEGSRLTVL.

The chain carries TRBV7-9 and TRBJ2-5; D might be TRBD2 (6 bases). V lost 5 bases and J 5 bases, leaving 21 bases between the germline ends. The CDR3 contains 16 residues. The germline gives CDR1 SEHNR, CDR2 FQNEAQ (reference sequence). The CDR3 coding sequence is TGTGCCAGCAGCCCAGTGGGCGGGAAGGATTCGGAGACCCAGTACTTC. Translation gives CASSPVGGKDSETQYF.

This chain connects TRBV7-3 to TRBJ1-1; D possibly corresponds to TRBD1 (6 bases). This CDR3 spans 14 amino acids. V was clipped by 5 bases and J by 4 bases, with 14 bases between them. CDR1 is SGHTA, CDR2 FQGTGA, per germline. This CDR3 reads CASSPKGGGTEAFF. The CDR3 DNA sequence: TGTGCCAGCAGCCCAAAGGGGGGGGGCACTGAAGCTTTCTTT.

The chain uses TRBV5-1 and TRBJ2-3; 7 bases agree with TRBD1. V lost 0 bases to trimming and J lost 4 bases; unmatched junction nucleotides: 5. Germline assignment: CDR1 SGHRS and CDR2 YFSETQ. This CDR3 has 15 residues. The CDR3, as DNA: TGCGCCAGCAGCTTGGAAGGGGGCGCGGCAGATACGCAGTATTTT. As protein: CASSLEGGAADTQYF.

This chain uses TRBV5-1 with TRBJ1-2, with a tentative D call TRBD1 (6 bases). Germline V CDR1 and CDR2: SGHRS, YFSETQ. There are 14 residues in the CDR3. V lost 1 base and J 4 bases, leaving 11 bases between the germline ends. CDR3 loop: CASSLSMGAYGYTF. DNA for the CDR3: TGCGCCAGCAGCTTGTCAATGGGGGCCTATGGCTACACCTTC.

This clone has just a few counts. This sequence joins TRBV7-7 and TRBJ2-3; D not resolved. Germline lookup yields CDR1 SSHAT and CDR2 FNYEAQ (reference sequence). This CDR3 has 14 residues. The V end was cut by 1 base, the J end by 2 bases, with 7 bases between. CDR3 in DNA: TGTGCCAGCAGCTTAGATTCGTCCACAGATACGCAGTATTTT. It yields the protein CASSLDSSTDTQYF.

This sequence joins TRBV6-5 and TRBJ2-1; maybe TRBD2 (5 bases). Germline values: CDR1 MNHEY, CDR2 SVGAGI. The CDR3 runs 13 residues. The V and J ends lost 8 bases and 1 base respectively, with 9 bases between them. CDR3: CASATGSYNEQFF. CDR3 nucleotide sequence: TGTGCCAGCGCGACGGGGTCCTACAATGAGCAGTTCTTC.

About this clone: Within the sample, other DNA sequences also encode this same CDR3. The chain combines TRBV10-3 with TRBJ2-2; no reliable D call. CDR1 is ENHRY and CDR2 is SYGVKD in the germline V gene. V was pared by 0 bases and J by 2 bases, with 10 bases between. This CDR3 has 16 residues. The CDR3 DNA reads TGTGCCATCAGTGAGTCGAATGGCGGTAACACCGGGGAGCTGTTTTTT. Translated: CAISESNGGNTGELFF.

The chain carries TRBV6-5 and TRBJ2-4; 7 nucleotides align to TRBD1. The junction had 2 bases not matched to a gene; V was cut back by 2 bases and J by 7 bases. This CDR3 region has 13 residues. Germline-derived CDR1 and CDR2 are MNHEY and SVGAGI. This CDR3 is CASSYRGRNIQYF. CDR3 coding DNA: TGTGCCAGCAGTTACAGGGGGCGGAACATTCAGTACTTC.

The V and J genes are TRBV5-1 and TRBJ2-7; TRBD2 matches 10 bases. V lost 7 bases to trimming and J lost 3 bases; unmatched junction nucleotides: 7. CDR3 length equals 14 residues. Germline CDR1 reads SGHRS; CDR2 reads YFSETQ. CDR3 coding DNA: TGCGCCAGCCGCGACAGCGGGAGGGACTACGAGCAGTACTTC. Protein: CASRDSGRDYEQYF. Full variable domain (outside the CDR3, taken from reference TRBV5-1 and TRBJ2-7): KAGVTQTPRYLIKTRGQQVTLSCSPISGHRSVSWYQQTPGQGLQFLFEYFSETQRNKGNFPGRFSGRQFSNSRSEMNVSTLELGDSALYLCASRDSGRDYEQYFGPGTRLTVT.

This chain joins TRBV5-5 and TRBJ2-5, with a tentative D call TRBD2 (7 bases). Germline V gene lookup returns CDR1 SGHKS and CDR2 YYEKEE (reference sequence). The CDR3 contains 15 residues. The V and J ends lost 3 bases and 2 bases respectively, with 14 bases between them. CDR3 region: CASSWGGNRQETQYF. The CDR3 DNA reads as TGTGCCAGCAGCTGGGGGGGCAACAGGCAAGAGACCCAGTACTTC. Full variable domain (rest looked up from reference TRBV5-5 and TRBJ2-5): DAGVTQSPTHLIKTRGQQVTLRCSPISGHKSVSWYQQVLGQGPQFIFQYYEKEERGRGNFPDRFSARQFPNYSSELNVNALLLGDSALYLCASSWGGNRQETQYFGPGTRLLVL.

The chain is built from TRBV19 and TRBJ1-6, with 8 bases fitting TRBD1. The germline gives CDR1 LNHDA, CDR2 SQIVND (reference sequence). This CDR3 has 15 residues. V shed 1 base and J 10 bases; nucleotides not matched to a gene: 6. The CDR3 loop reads CASSIGDRGRSPLHF. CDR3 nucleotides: TGTGCCAGTAGTATAGGCGACAGGGGTAGGTCACCCCTCCACTTT.

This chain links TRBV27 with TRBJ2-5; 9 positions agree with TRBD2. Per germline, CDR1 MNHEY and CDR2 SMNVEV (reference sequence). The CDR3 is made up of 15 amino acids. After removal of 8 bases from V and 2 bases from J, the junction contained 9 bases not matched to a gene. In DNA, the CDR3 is TGTGCCAGCGGCCGACTAGCGGAAATACAAGAGACCCAGTACTTC. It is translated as CASGRLAEIQETQYF.

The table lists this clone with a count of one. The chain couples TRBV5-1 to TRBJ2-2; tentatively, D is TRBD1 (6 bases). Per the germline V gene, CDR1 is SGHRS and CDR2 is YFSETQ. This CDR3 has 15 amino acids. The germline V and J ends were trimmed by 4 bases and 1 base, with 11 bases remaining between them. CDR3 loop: CASSTGTVNTGELFF. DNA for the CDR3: TGCGCCAGCAGCACAGGGACGGTGAACACCGGGGAGCTGTTTTTT.

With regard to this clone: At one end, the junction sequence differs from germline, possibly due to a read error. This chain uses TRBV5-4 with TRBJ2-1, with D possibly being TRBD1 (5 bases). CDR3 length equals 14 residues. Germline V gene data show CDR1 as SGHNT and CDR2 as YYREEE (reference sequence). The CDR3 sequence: CASSLWGSDNEQFF. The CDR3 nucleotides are TGTGCCAGCAGCTTGTGGGGCTCCGACAATGAGCAGTTCTTC.

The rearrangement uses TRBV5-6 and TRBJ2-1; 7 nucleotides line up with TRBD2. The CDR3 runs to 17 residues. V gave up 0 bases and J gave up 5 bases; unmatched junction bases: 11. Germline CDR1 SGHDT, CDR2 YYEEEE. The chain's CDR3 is CASSLGGLTVPHNEQFF. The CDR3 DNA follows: TGTGCCAGCAGCTTGGGGGGACTAACAGTTCCCCACAATGAGCAGTTCTTC.

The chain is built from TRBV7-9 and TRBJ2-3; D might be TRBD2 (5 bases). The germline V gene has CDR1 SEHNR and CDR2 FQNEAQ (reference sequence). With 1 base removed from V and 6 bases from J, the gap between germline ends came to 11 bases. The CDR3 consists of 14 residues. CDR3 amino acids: CASSLGERMDTQYF. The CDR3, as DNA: TGTGCCAGCAGCTTAGGAGAGCGGATGGATACGCAGTATTTT.

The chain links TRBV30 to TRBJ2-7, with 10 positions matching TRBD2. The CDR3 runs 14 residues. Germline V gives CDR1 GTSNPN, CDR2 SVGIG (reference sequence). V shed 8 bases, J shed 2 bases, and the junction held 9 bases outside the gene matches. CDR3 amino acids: CARGSGGAPYEQYF. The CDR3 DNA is TGTGCCCGGGGAAGCGGGGGGGCACCCTACGAGCAGTACTTC.

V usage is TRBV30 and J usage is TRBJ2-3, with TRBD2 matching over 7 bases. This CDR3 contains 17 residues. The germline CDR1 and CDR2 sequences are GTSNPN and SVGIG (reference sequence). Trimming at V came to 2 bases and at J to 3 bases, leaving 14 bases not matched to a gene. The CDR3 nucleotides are TGTGCCTGGAGTTCCCCACCATGGGGGGGAGCAACAGATACGCAGTATTTT. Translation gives CAWSSPPWGGATDTQYF.